The 14 T cell receptor beta chains given below trace back to one sample, sequenced in a study of T-cell reconstitution after alpha-beta-depleted transplantation in children. Unique molecular identifiers featured in how the TCRbeta library was prepared. MiXCR, applied by TCRdb to the PCR reads, yields one record per CDR3 protein. The data hold 900,000 or so distinct CDR3 sequences, with 15% to 20% observed a single time. The material was PBMCs, mostly from graft donor cells, obtained 360 days after TCRalphabeta/CD19-depleted stem cell transplant. Receptors were obtained from a male patient aged 5 to 17 who had a stem cell transplant for acute lymphoblastic leukemia, so the T cells may come from the graft donor.

This clonotype has just a few counts. The chain couples TRBV29-1 to TRBJ1-1; D is unresolved. This CDR3 spans 11 amino acids. The germline V gene encodes CDR1 SQVTM and CDR2 ANQGSEA. V lost 4 bases to trimming and J lost 5 bases, with 8 bases between them. DNA for the CDR3: TGCAGCGTTGTCAGCGTAACTGAAGCTTTCTTT. It specifies CSVVSVTEAFF.

J is TRBJ2-7 and V is TRBV5-1, with TRBD1 matching 9 bases. This CDR3 comprises 16 residues. With 4 bases clipped from V and 2 bases from J, the junction kept 10 bases outside the gene matches. Germline CDR1 is SGHRS and CDR2 is YFSETQ. CDR3 sequence (DNA): TGCGCCAGCAGCGCCGGGACAGGGATCTCGGCCTACGAGCAGTACTTC. Translating gives CASSAGTGISAYEQYF.

This clonotype has more than one count but fewer than ten. The chain combines TRBV13 with TRBJ2-7; 12 bases agree with TRBD2. V gave up 6 bases and J gave up 5 bases; unmatched junction bases: 5. The CDR3 totals 14 residues. Per germline, CDR1 PRHDT and CDR2 FYEKMQ (reference sequence). CDR3: CASRTSGSDDEQYF. CDR3 DNA sequence: TGTGCCAGCAGGACTAGCGGGAGCGACGACGAGCAGTACTTC.

The table lists this clonotype with a few counts. This rearrangement joins TRBV20-1 to TRBJ2-1; no clear D. Germline CDR1 and CDR2: DFQATT and SNEGSKA (reference sequence). V shed 3 bases and J shed 5 bases, with 11 bases lying between them. The CDR3 runs 13 residues. The CDR3 sequence: CSASGRSNNEQFF. CDR3 coding DNA: TGCAGTGCTAGCGGTCGGTCTAACAATGAGCAGTTCTTC.

The chain carries TRBV20-1 and TRBJ1-5; no firm D call. CDR1 is DFQATT, CDR2 SNEGSKA, per germline (reference sequence). CDR3 length: 15 residues. V lost 1 base to trimming and J lost 0 bases, with 10 bases between them. CDR3 DNA: TGCAGTGCTAGAGGAGACACTGTTAGCAATCAGCCCCAGCATTTT. Translation gives CSARGDTVSNQPQHF.

This clonotype was seen a few times. Written as DNA, the CDR3 is TGCAGTGCCCAGGACAGCCCAGCCTACGAGCAGTACTTC. Translation: CSAQDSPAYEQYF. The chain links TRBV20-1 to TRBJ2-7, with D possibly being TRBD1 (6 bases). V lost 6 bases and J 2 bases, leaving 14 bases between the germline ends. CDR1 DFQATT and CDR2 SNEGSKA come from the germline V gene (reference sequence). The CDR3 loop spans 13 amino acids.

This clonotype was seen a few times. The chain joins TRBV18 to TRBJ2-1; 12 bases match TRBD2. CDR1 KGHSH and CDR2 LQKENI come from the germline V gene. Trimming took 0 bases from V and 4 from J; bases not matched to a gene: 7. The CDR3 contains 18 residues. In nucleotides, the CDR3 is TGTGCCAGCTCACCACCACGTTACGGGACTAGCGGGTACAATGAGCAGTTCTTC. Amino acid sequence: CASSPPRYGTSGYNEQFF. The whole variable domain, filled in from reference TRBV18 and TRBJ2-1, reads NAGVMQNPRHLVRRRGQEARLRCSPMKGHSHVYWYRQLPEEGLKFMVYLQKENIIDESGMPKERFSAEFPKEGPSILRIQQVVRGDSAAYFCASSPPRYGTSGYNEQFFGPGTRLTVL.

The rearrangement uses TRBV7-9 and TRBJ1-3; D might be TRBD1 (6 bases). Between the trimmed V and J ends, which lost 5 bases and 0 bases, there was a span of 11 bases. Per the germline V gene, CDR1 is SEHNR and CDR2 is FQNEAQ (reference sequence). There are 15 residues in the CDR3. DNA of the CDR3: TGTGCCAGCAGCCTCGGGACAAACTCTGGAAACACCATATATTTT. This gives the protein CASSLGTNSGNTIYF. Full variable domain (rest looked up from reference TRBV7-9 and TRBJ1-3): DTGVSQNPRHKITKRGQNVTFRCDPISEHNRLYWYRQTLGQGPEFLTYFQNEAQLEKSRLLSDRFSAERPKGSFSTLEIQRTEQGDSAMYLCASSLGTNSGNTIYFGEGSWLTVV.

This clonotype was detected only a few times. The rearrangement joins TRBV27 to TRBJ2-3, with D possibly being TRBD2 (6 bases). With 3 bases removed from V and 2 bases from J, the gap between germline ends came to 9 bases. Germline loops: CDR1 MNHEY, CDR2 SMNVEV (reference sequence). The CDR3 runs 14 residues. CDR3 loop: CASSFSGLTDTQYF. In nucleotides, the CDR3 is TGTGCCAGCAGTTTTAGCGGACTCACAGATACGCAGTATTTT.

The sample holds many counts of this clonotype. The CDR3 spells CASSFWGRDNNVLTF. CDR3 sequence (DNA): TGTGCCAGCAGTTTTTGGGGACGGGATAACAACGTCCTGACTTTC. The chain employs TRBV12-3 or TRBV12-4 and TRBJ2-6, with D perhaps being TRBD1 or TRBD2 (5 bases each). This CDR3 comprises 15 residues. V shed 3 bases and J shed 9 bases, with 15 bases lying between them.

This chain links TRBV15 with TRBJ2-1, with 11 bases aligning to TRBD2. The V gene end was trimmed by 8 bases and the J gene end by 7 bases; junction bases not matched to a gene: 13. CDR1 is LNHNV, CDR2 YYDKDF, per germline (reference sequence). The CDR3 is 16 amino acids. In DNA form, the CDR3 reads TGTGCCACCCGAAGACTAGCGGGAAGATTCTGGAATGAGCAGTTCTTC. Amino acid sequence: CATRRLAGRFWNEQFF.

The chain uses TRBV27 and TRBJ2-7; D possibly uses TRBD1 or TRBD2 (5 bases each). The CDR3 sequence is 13 residues long. Between the trimmed V and J ends, which lost 7 bases and 2 bases, there was a span of 12 bases. The V gene's germline CDR1 is MNHEY and CDR2 SMNVEV (reference sequence). Here the CDR3 DNA reads TGTGCCAGCAAGAGATTGGGACCCTACGAGCAGTACTTC. Amino acid sequence: CASKRLGPYEQYF.

This clonotype has a count of ten or more. The chain carries TRBV20-1 and TRBJ1-5; the D gene is possibly TRBD1 (5 bases). Trimming removed 5 bases at V and 1 base at J, with 9 bases between. Germline CDR1 reads DFQATT; CDR2 reads SNEGSKA (reference sequence). The CDR3 sequence is 13 residues long. Here the CDR3 reads CSAHRDSNQPQHF. CDR3 sequence (DNA): TGCAGTGCTCACCGGGACAGCAATCAGCCCCAGCATTTT.

As regards this clonotype: The junction shows a germline mismatch at one end, possibly a read error. This chain links TRBV20-1 with TRBJ1-1; D uncertain. The germline CDR1 and CDR2 sequences are DFQATT and SNEGSKA (reference sequence). This CDR3 region has 17 residues. The CDR3 loop is CCARDGALNTGNTEAFF. The CDR3, as DNA: TGCTGTGCTAGAGATGGCGCCTTAAACACTGGGAACACTGAAGCTTTCTTT.